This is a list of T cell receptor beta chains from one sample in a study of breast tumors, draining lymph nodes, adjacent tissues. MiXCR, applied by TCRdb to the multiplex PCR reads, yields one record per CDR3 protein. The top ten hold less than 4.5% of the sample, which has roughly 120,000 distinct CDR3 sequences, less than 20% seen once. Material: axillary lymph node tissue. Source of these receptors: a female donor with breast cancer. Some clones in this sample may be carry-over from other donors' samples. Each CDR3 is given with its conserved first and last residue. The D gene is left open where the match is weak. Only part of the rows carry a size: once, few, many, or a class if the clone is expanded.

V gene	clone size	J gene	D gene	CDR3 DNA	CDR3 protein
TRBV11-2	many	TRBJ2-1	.	TGTGCCAGCAGCTTACGTTGGGATGAGCAGTTCTTC	CASSLRWDEQFF
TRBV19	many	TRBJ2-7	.	TGTGCCAGTAGTCCCCCGGGGCTTTCCTACGAGCAGTACTTC	CASSPPGLSYEQYF
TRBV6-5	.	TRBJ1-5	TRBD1	TGTGCCAGCAGTTCCACGGGACAGAGAAGTTATCAGCCCCAGCATTTT	CASSSTGQRSYQPQHF
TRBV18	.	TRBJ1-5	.	TGTGCCAGCTCCCCCGGGATTAGCAATCAGCCCCAGCATTTT	CASSPGISNQPQHF
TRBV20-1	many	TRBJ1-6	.	TGCAGTGCTAGTGGGAGGATGAATTCACCCCTCCACTTT	CSASGRMNSPLHF
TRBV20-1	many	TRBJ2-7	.	TGCAGTGCTAGCTCAGGCGATAGCTCCTACGAGCAGTACTTC	CSASSGDSSYEQYF
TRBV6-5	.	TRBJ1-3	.	TGTGCCAGCAAAAAGGGTGGCACTGGAAACACCATATATTTT	CASKKGGTGNTIYF
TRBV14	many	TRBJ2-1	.	TGTGCCAGCAGCCAAGGCGTCGGCCAAGAGCAGTTCTTC	CASSQGVGQEQFF
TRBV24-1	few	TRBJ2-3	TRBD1	TGTGCCACCAGTGATGGGACAGGGGTTTCCACAGATACGCAGTATTTT	CATSDGTGVSTDTQYF
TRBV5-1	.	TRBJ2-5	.	TGCGCCAGCAGCTTGGCGGCTCGCGTGACAAGTACACTGCCCCAGTACTTC	CASSLAARVTSTLPQYF
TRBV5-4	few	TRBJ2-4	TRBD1	TGTGCCAGCAGCCGGGACAGTTCGGTCAAAAACATTCAGTACTTC	CASSRDSSVKNIQYF
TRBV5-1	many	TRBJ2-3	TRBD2	TGCGCCAGCCGGATTGGGACTAGCGGGGGCACAGATACGCAGTATTTT	CASRIGTSGGTDTQYF
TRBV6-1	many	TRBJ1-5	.	TGTGCCAGCAGGGTACGTTTAAATCAGCCCCAGCATTTT	CASRVRLNQPQHF
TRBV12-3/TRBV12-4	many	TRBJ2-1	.	TGTGCCAGCGGGACTGGGCAGCCCCGGGAGCAGTTCTTC	CASGTGQPREQFF
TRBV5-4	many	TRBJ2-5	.	TGTGCCAGCAGCGTTTCAGGGGCCCAAGAGACCCAGTACTTC	CASSVSGAQETQYF
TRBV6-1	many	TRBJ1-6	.	TGTGCCAGCAGTGCGCCCCTCTCCTATAATTCACCCCTCCACTTT	CASSAPLSYNSPLHF
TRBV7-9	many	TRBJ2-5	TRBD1	TGTGCCAGCAGCTCCGGACAGGGGGCGCAGGAGACCCAGTACTTC	CASSSGQGAQETQYF
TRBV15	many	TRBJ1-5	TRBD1	TGTGCCACAGGGGGCCGGAATCAGCCCCAGCATTTT	CATGGRNQPQHF
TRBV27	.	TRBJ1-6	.	TGTGCCAGCAGGTTAGGGGCAGTGGATTCACCCCTCCACTTT	CASRLGAVDSPLHF
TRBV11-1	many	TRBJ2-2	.	TGTGCCAGCAGCTTACTAGGGGGAGCGGGTGGCACCGGGGAGCTGTTTTTT	CASSLLGGAGGTGELFF
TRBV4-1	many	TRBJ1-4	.	TGCGCCAGCAGCGCCAACAGGGAGGACGATGAAAAACTGTTTTTT	CASSANREDDEKLFF
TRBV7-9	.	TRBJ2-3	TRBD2	TGTGCCAGCGGCTACAGCAGCGGGGGGAACCCGACCACAGATACGCAGTATTTT	CASGYSSGGNPTTDTQYF
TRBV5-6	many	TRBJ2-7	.	TGTGCCAGCAGCTTCCAGGACCGCTACGAGCAGTACTTC	CASSFQDRYEQYF
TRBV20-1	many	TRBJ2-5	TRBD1	TGCAGTGCAGCAGGGGGCGGGAAGGAGACCCAGTACTTC	CSAAGGGKETQYF
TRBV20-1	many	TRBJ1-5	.	TGCAGTGCTAGGGCGCCCAACAATCAGCCCCAGCATTTT	CSARAPNNQPQHF
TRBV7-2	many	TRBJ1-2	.	TGTGCCAGCAGCCCTTACGACAGCTCCTATGGCTACACCTTC	CASSPYDSSYGYTF
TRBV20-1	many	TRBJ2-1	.	TGCAGTGCTAGAGTGTCAGGGTATCAGTTCTTC	CSARVSGYQFF
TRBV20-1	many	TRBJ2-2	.	TGCAGTGCTAGAGAGGCTGCGGGGGCGCGAACCGGGGAGCTGTTTTTT	CSAREAAGARTGELFF
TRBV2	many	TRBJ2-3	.	TGTGCCAGCAGTGAAGACAGGGCTTTGCCTACGCAGTATTTT	CASSEDRALPTQYF
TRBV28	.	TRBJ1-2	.	TGTGCCAGCAGTTCGGGGCAGGACTATGGCTACACCTTC	CASSSGQDYGYTF
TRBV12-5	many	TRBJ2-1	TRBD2	TGTGCTAGTGGCCGCGGGAGCACCTACAATGAGCAGTTCTTC	CASGRGSTYNEQFF
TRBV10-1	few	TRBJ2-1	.	TGCGCCAGCAGTGAGGGGGCAGCAGGTGGATACAATGAGCAGTTCTTC	CASSEGAAGGYNEQFF
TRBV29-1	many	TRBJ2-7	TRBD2	TGCAGCGTTGCAGGGACTAGCGGGACAAGCTCCTACGAGCAGTACTTC	CSVAGTSGTSSYEQYF
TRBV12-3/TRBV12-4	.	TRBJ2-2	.	TGTGCCAGCAGTTTATTGTCGGACATCGGGGCGCTGTTTTTT	CASSLLSDIGALFF
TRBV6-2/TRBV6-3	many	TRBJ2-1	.	TGTGCCAGCAGTTATGGACAGATAGACTACAATGAGCAGTTCTTC	CASSYGQIDYNEQFF
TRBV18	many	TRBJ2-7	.	TGTGCCAGCTCACCACCGAGGACCGGCGAGCAGTACTTC	CASSPPRTGEQYF
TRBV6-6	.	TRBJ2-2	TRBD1	TGTGCCAGCAGGCCGGGACAGCCCACCGGGGAGCTGTTTTTT	CASRPGQPTGELFF
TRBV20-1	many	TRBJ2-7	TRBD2	TGCAGTGCTGACATTAGCGGGAGGGACAACGAGCAGTACTTC	CSADISGRDNEQYF
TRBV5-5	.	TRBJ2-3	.	TGTGCCAGCAGCTTGGGAATCTACACAGATACGCAGTATTTT	CASSLGIYTDTQYF
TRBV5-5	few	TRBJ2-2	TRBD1	TGTGCCAGCAGCCTTACCGGGACAGCCTCGAACACCGGGGAGCTGTTTTTT	CASSLTGTASNTGELFF
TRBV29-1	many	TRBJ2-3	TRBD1	TGCAGCGTTGAAGGATCGAGAAGAGGGGGCCGCACAGATACGCAGTATTTT	CSVEGSRRGGRTDTQYF
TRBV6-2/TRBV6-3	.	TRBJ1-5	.	TGTGCCAGCAGCATAAATAGCAATCAGCCCCCGCATTTT	CASSINSNQPPHF
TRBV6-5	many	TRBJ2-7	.	TGTGCCAGCAGTTACTCGACAGGCGCCTCGGGCGAGCAGTACTTC	CASSYSTGASGEQYF
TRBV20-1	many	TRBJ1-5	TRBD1	TGCAGTGCGCCAACAGGGGGCCCTAGCAATCAGCCCCAGCATTTT	CSAPTGGPSNQPQHF
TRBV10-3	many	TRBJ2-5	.	TGTGCCATCAGTCAGAATCCGGGGGGCGGTGGGACCCAGTACTTC	CAISQNPGGGGTQYF
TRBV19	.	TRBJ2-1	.	TGTGCCAGTAGTGGCCCGACCCTGGCGGGAAATAGGGGTGGGCAGTTCTTC	CASSGPTLAGNRGGQFF
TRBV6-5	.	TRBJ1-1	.	TGTGCCAGCAGTTACTCGGACCTACAAGGAGATGAAGCTTTCTTT	CASSYSDLQGDEAFF
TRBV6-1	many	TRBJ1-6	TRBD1	TGTGCCAGCAGTGAACAGGGGGCGGTTCAGACACCCCTCCACTTT	CASSEQGAVQTPLHF
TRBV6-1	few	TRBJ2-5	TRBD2	TGTGCCAGCACTCGACTAGCGGGCGGTGAGACCCAGTACTTC	CASTRLAGGETQYF
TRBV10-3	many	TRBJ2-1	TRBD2	TGTGCCATCAGTAGCTCGACTAGCGGCCAATACAATGAGCAGTTCTTC	CAISSSTSGQYNEQFF
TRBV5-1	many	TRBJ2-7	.	TGCGCCAGCAGCGGAAAAGGGGGACTGGCCTACGAGCAGTACTTC	CASSGKGGLAYEQYF
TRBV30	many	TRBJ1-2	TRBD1	TGTGCCTGGGGCGGTATAGACAGGGGGTGGTATGGCTACACCTTC	CAWGGIDRGWYGYTF
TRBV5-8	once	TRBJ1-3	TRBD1	TGCGCCAGCAGCTTGGCCGGACAGGGTCGGGGCCCCATATATTTT	CASSLAGQGRGPIYF
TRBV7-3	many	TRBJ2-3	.	TGTGCCAGCAGCCGGGTCGGTACAGATACGCAGTATTTT	CASSRVGTDTQYF
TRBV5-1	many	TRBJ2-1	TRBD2	TGCGCCAGCAGCTTGCCCAGACTAGCGGGGGGTTACAATGAGCAGTTCTTC	CASSLPRLAGGYNEQFF
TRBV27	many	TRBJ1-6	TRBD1	TGTGCCAGCACCCAGGACAGGGGGCGGAATTCACCCCTCCACTTT	CASTQDRGRNSPLHF
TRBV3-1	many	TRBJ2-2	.	TGTGCCAGCAGCCCCGGCGTGGGGGAGCTGTTTTTT	CASSPGVGELFF
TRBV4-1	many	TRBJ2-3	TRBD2	TGCGCCAGCAGCCAAGAAACTAGCGGGAGAAGAGGAGATACGCAGTATTTT	CASSQETSGRRGDTQYF
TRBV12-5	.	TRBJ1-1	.	TGTGCTAGTGGTTTAGGATTGGACACTGAAGCTTTCTTT	CASGLGLDTEAFF